These T cell receptor beta chains were read from a single sample in a study of blood T cell repertoires in COVID-19. Some clones are missing from TCRdb's copy, which holds only in-frame ones; the method was immunoSEQ multiplex PCR. Here the sample spans about 380,000 clones, 85% being singletons. Sequencing input: peripheral blood. The receptors originated from a woman younger than 30 with acute or convalescent COVID-19. Each CDR3 is given with its conserved first and last residue. D genes are given only for firm matches. Rows give clone size only sometimes, using once, few, many, or a class for an expanded clone.

CDR3aa: CASKQASGYGYTF
CDR3nt: TGTGCCAGTAAACAAGCGTCCGGCTATGGCTACACCTTC
abundance: few
j_gene: TRBJ1-2
v_gene: TRBV19
d_gene: NA

CDR3aa: CASSLLYGGNGNEQFF
CDR3nt: TGTGCCAGCAGCTTACTTTACGGGGGGAACGGCAATGAGCAGTTCTTC
abundance: NA
j_gene: TRBJ2-1
v_gene: TRBV7-6
d_gene: TRBD2

CDR3aa: CASSSGNGRGEQFF
CDR3nt: TGTGCCAGCAGCTCCGGGAACGGCCGTGGAGAGCAGTTCTTC
abundance: NA
j_gene: TRBJ2-1
v_gene: TRBV11-2
d_gene: NA

CDR3aa: CASSPHQGGYGYTF
CDR3nt: TGTGCCAGCAGCCCCCACCAGGGTGGCTATGGCTACACCTTC
abundance: NA
j_gene: TRBJ1-2
v_gene: TRBV11-2
d_gene: NA

CDR3aa: CASSPGAVGTEAFF
CDR3nt: TGTGCCAGCTCACCAGGGGCAGTAGGCACTGAAGCTTTCTTT
abundance: NA
j_gene: TRBJ1-1
v_gene: TRBV18
d_gene: NA

CDR3aa: CSVEDHSSSYEQYF
CDR3nt: TGCAGCGTTGAAGATCACTCGAGCTCCTACGAGCAGTACTTC
abundance: once
j_gene: TRBJ2-7
v_gene: TRBV29-1
d_gene: NA

CDR3aa: CASSFHLLGERETQYF
CDR3nt: TGTGCCAGCAGCTTCCACCTTCTCGGTGAAAGAGAGACCCAGTACTTC
abundance: NA
j_gene: TRBJ2-5
v_gene: TRBV9
d_gene: NA

CDR3aa: CASSWLTGDNSPLHF
CDR3nt: TGCGCCAGCAGCTGGCTGACAGGGGATAATTCACCCCTCCACTTT
abundance: NA
j_gene: TRBJ1-6
v_gene: TRBV5-1
d_gene: TRBD1

CDR3aa: CASSLLGTGLGLSGNTIYF
CDR3nt: TGTGCCAGCTCACTACTTGGGACAGGGCTGGGGCTCTCTGGAAACACCATATATTTT
abundance: NA
j_gene: TRBJ1-3
v_gene: TRBV18
d_gene: TRBD1

CDR3aa: CASTRTSGVYNEQFF
CDR3nt: TGTGCCAGCACCAGGACTAGCGGGGTTTACAATGAGCAGTTCTTC
abundance: NA
j_gene: TRBJ2-1
v_gene: TRBV2
d_gene: TRBD2

CDR3aa: CASSGGQRYEQYF
CDR3nt: TGTGCCAGCAGTGGGGGACAGAGGTACGAGCAGTACTTC
abundance: NA
j_gene: TRBJ2-7
v_gene: TRBV6-6
d_gene: TRBD1

CDR3aa: CASTEYATGTANTEAFF
CDR3nt: TGTGCCAGTACCGAATACGCTACGGGGACAGCGAACACTGAAGCTTTCTTT
abundance: NA
j_gene: TRBJ1-1
v_gene: TRBV19
d_gene: TRBD1

CDR3aa: CASQGEAFDNSPLHF
CDR3nt: TGCGCCAGCCAGGGGGAGGCATTCGATAATTCACCCCTCCACTTT
abundance: NA
j_gene: TRBJ1-6
v_gene: TRBV5-1
d_gene: TRBD1

CDR3aa: CASNSGRGDEQYF
CDR3nt: TGTGCCAGCAATAGCGGGAGGGGGGACGAGCAGTACTTC
abundance: NA
j_gene: TRBJ2-7
v_gene: TRBV28
d_gene: TRBD2

CDR3aa: CSVVELTSYEQYF
CDR3nt: TGCAGCGTTGTCGAGCTAACCTCCTACGAGCAGTACTTC
abundance: NA
j_gene: TRBJ2-7
v_gene: TRBV29-1
d_gene: NA

CDR3aa: CASSSTGNQPQHF
CDR3nt: TGTGCCAGCAGTTCGACAGGGAATCAGCCCCAGCATTTT
abundance: once
j_gene: TRBJ1-5
v_gene: TRBV28
d_gene: TRBD1

CDR3aa: CASSETPTVISGNTIYF
CDR3nt: TGTGCCAGCAGTGAAACCCCGACTGTCATATCTGGAAACACCATATATTTT
abundance: NA
j_gene: TRBJ1-3
v_gene: TRBV6-1
d_gene: NA

CDR3aa: CASSSGQNQPQHF
CDR3nt: TGTGCCAGCAGCTCGGGACAGAATCAGCCCCAGCATTTT
abundance: NA
j_gene: TRBJ1-5
v_gene: TRBV7-9
d_gene: TRBD1

CDR3aa: CASSLAGGETDTQYF
CDR3nt: TGCGCCAGCAGCTTGGCGGGGGGGGAGACAGATACGCAGTATTTT
abundance: NA
j_gene: TRBJ2-3
v_gene: TRBV5-1
d_gene: TRBD2

CDR3aa: CASSESKIGGYTF
CDR3nt: TGCGCCAGCAGTGAGTCGAAAATCGGGGGCTACACCTTC
abundance: NA
j_gene: TRBJ1-2
v_gene: TRBV10-2
d_gene: NA

CDR3aa: CSVELTSSYNEQFF
CDR3nt: TGCAGCGTTGAGCTCACTAGCTCCTACAATGAGCAGTTCTTC
abundance: NA
j_gene: TRBJ2-1
v_gene: TRBV29-1
d_gene: NA

CDR3aa: CASGYSMNTEAFF
CDR3nt: TGCGCCAGCGGTTACAGCATGAACACTGAAGCTTTCTTT
abundance: NA
j_gene: TRBJ1-1
v_gene: TRBV5-1
d_gene: NA

CDR3aa: CASSQDGGTGELFF
CDR3nt: TGCGCCAGCAGCCAAGATGGAGGTACCGGGGAGCTGTTTTTT
abundance: few
j_gene: TRBJ2-2
v_gene: TRBV4-1
d_gene: NA

CDR3aa: CASSISGLAAGGDTQYF
CDR3nt: TGTGCCAGTAGTATATCGGGACTAGCGGCCGGTGGGGATACGCAGTATTTT
abundance: NA
j_gene: TRBJ2-3
v_gene: TRBV19
d_gene: TRBD2

CDR3aa: CASKQPNNEQFF
CDR3nt: TGTGCCAGCAAACAGCCCAACAATGAGCAGTTCTTC
abundance: NA
j_gene: TRBJ2-1
v_gene: TRBV6-6
d_gene: NA

CDR3aa: CASRSRTGEETQYF
CDR3nt: TGTGCCAGCAGATCCCGGACGGGGGAAGAGACCCAGTACTTC
abundance: NA
j_gene: TRBJ2-5
v_gene: TRBV9
d_gene: NA

CDR3aa: CASSLGGGGTDTQYF
CDR3nt: TGTGCCAGCAGTTTGGGGGGAGGGGGCACAGATACGCAGTATTTT
abundance: NA
j_gene: TRBJ2-3
v_gene: TRBV6-6
d_gene: TRBD2

CDR3aa: CASSLGHANYGYTF
CDR3nt: TGTGCCAGCAGCTTGGGACATGCGAACTATGGCTACACCTTC
abundance: NA
j_gene: TRBJ1-2
v_gene: TRBV7-2
d_gene: NA

CDR3aa: CASSEFQGAYTEAFF
CDR3nt: TGTGCCAGCAGTGAATTTCAGGGGGCTTATACTGAAGCTTTCTTT
abundance: NA
j_gene: TRBJ1-1
v_gene: TRBV25-1
d_gene: TRBD1

CDR3aa: CSVVTNTEAFF
CDR3nt: TGCAGCGTTGTAACTAACACTGAAGCTTTCTTT
abundance: NA
j_gene: TRBJ1-1
v_gene: TRBV29-1
d_gene: NA

CDR3aa: CASSLIGGNTEAFF
CDR3nt: TGTGCCAGCAGTTTAATTGGAGGGAACACTGAAGCTTTCTTT
abundance: NA
j_gene: TRBJ1-1
v_gene: TRBV27
d_gene: NA

CDR3aa: CASSLTGHQPQHF
CDR3nt: TGTGCCAGCAGTTTAACAGGGCATCAGCCCCAGCATTTT
abundance: once
j_gene: TRBJ1-5
v_gene: TRBV28
d_gene: NA

CDR3aa: CASSPGELAGELFF
CDR3nt: TGCGCCAGCAGCCCGGGGGAATTGGCCGGGGAGCTGTTTTTT
abundance: NA
j_gene: TRBJ2-2
v_gene: TRBV5-1
d_gene: NA

CDR3aa: CASNGGYSGNTIYF
CDR3nt: TGTGCCAGCAACGGGGGGTACTCTGGAAACACCATATATTTT
abundance: NA
j_gene: TRBJ1-3
v_gene: TRBV6-5
d_gene: NA

CDR3aa: CASSLGAGTGGGTEAFF
CDR3nt: TGTGCCAGCAGCTTGGGAGCCGGGACAGGGGGCGGCACTGAAGCTTTCTTT
abundance: NA
j_gene: TRBJ1-1
v_gene: TRBV5-8
d_gene: TRBD1

CDR3aa: CASSSSGGHSNQPQHF
CDR3nt: TGTGCCAGCAGCTCCTCTGGCGGTCATAGCAATCAGCCCCAGCATTTT
abundance: NA
j_gene: TRBJ1-5
v_gene: TRBV7-9
d_gene: NA

CDR3aa: CASSQDTPPRSTDTQYF
CDR3nt: TGTGCCAGCAGCCAAGATACCCCGCCGAGAAGCACAGATACGCAGTATTTT
abundance: NA
j_gene: TRBJ2-3
v_gene: TRBV3-1/TRBV3-2
d_gene: NA

CDR3aa: CASSFGTYGGYTF
CDR3nt: TGTGCCAGCAGCTTCGGAACCTACGGGGGCTACACCTTC
abundance: NA
j_gene: TRBJ1-2
v_gene: TRBV7-9
d_gene: NA

CDR3aa: CASSQGQGYGYTF
CDR3nt: TGTGCCAGCAGCCAAGGACAGGGATATGGCTACACCTTC
abundance: NA
j_gene: TRBJ1-2
v_gene: TRBV3-1/TRBV3-2
d_gene: TRBD1

CDR3aa: CASSVGQGAYGYTF
CDR3nt: TGTGCCAGCAGCGTAGGACAGGGGGCCTATGGCTACACCTTC
abundance: few
j_gene: TRBJ1-2
v_gene: TRBV9
d_gene: TRBD1

CDR3aa: CASSGQENQPQHF
CDR3nt: TGTGCCAGCAGTGGACAGGAAAATCAGCCCCAGCATTTT
abundance: few
j_gene: TRBJ1-5
v_gene: TRBV2
d_gene: NA

CDR3aa: CASSPRTTNYGYTF
CDR3nt: TGTGCCAGCAGTCCGCGGACAACAAACTATGGCTACACCTTC
abundance: NA
j_gene: TRBJ1-2
v_gene: TRBV27
d_gene: NA

CDR3aa: CASSGTGGAGYTF
CDR3nt: TGTGCCAGCAGTGGGACCGGGGGTGCGGGCTACACCTTC
abundance: NA
j_gene: TRBJ1-2
v_gene: TRBV2
d_gene: NA

CDR3aa: CAWVSGIEGYTF
CDR3nt: TGTGCCTGGGTCTCAGGGATAGAAGGCTACACCTTC
abundance: NA
j_gene: TRBJ1-2
v_gene: TRBV30
d_gene: NA

CDR3aa: CASSVVPGWGTEAFF
CDR3nt: TGTGCCAGCAGCGTAGTCCCAGGGTGGGGCACTGAAGCTTTCTTT
abundance: NA
j_gene: TRBJ1-1
v_gene: TRBV9
d_gene: NA

CDR3aa: CASTTAGEQYF
CDR3nt: TGTGCCAGCACCACGGCCGGGGAGCAGTACTTC
abundance: NA
j_gene: TRBJ2-7
v_gene: TRBV12-3/TRBV12-4
d_gene: NA

CDR3aa: CASSQQGINTEAFF
CDR3nt: TGTGCCAGCAGCCAACAGGGGATTAACACTGAAGCTTTCTTT
abundance: NA
j_gene: TRBJ1-1
v_gene: TRBV6-5
d_gene: TRBD1

CDR3aa: CASSPRGGAAGNTIYF
CDR3nt: TGTGCCAGTAGTCCCCGCGGGGGGGCAGCAGGAAACACCATATATTTT
abundance: NA
j_gene: TRBJ1-3
v_gene: TRBV19
d_gene: NA

CDR3aa: CASGPPDRATNGYTF
CDR3nt: TGTGCTAGTGGTCCCCCAGACAGGGCGACGAATGGCTACACCTTC
abundance: NA
j_gene: TRBJ1-2
v_gene: TRBV12-5
d_gene: TRBD1

CDR3aa: CAWSSARTVLNSPLHF
CDR3nt: TGTGCCTGGAGTTCCGCTCGGACAGTTTTAAATTCACCCCTCCACTTT
abundance: NA
j_gene: TRBJ1-6
v_gene: TRBV30
d_gene: NA

CDR3aa: CASSRRGVRNSPLHF
CDR3nt: TGTGCCAGCAGCCGACGCGGGGTACGGAATTCACCCCTCCACTTT
abundance: NA
j_gene: TRBJ1-6
v_gene: TRBV3-1/TRBV3-2
d_gene: NA

CDR3aa: CASSVGRVADTQYF
CDR3nt: TGTGCCAGCAGCGTAGGGAGGGTCGCAGATACGCAGTATTTT
abundance: NA
j_gene: TRBJ2-3
v_gene: TRBV9
d_gene: NA

CDR3aa: CASSQEWTEGTEAFF
CDR3nt: TGCGCCAGCAGCCAAGAATGGACAGAGGGAACTGAAGCTTTCTTT
abundance: NA
j_gene: TRBJ1-1
v_gene: TRBV4-1
d_gene: NA

CDR3aa: CASSGGLADPYEQYF
CDR3nt: TGCGCCAGCAGCGGGGGACTAGCGGATCCCTACGAGCAGTACTTC
abundance: NA
j_gene: TRBJ2-7
v_gene: TRBV5-1
d_gene: TRBD2

CDR3aa: CASSPRINLQAFSGNTIYF
CDR3nt: TGTGCCAGCTCACCAAGGATCAATCTACAGGCCTTCTCTGGAAACACCATATATTTT
abundance: NA
j_gene: TRBJ1-3
v_gene: TRBV18
d_gene: NA